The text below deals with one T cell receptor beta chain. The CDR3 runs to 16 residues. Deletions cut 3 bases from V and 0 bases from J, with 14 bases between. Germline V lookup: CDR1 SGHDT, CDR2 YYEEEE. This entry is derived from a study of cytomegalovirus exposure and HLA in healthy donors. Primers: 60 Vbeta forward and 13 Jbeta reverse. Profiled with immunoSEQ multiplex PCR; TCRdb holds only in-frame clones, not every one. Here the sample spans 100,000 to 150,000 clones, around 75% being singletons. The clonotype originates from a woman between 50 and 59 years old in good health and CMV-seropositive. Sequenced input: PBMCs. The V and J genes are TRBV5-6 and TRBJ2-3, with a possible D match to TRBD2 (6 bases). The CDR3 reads CASSSFLSGSTDTQYF. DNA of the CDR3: TGTGCCAGCAGCTCATTCCTAAGCGGGAGCACAGATACGCAGTATTTT.